Listed here are 11 T cell receptor delta chains from one sample, sequenced in a study of DNA immune sequencing with unique molecular identifiers. Genomic DNA underwent 32-plex PCR targeting all 8 TRDV and 4 TRDJ genes. In approximately 3 barcoding PCR cycles, molecules received a 12-nucleotide UMI, then adapter PCR followed. TCRdb called clones anew from the multiplex PCR reads with CATT. The table records approximately 2,500 delta-chain clones, about 7.6% of them present only once. The source material was gamma-delta T cells enriched from blood buffy coat, or unenriched PBMCs (not recorded which). The receptors come from a human donor in good health.

In its sample, this clone was seen a few times. TCRdb lists the protein of a much larger clone for this DNA, which differs at residue 3, so this is likely a read error; the protein given here is translated from the DNA itself. The chain combines TRDV2 with TRDJ1; the match to TRDD3 covers 7 bases. The germline gives CDR1 GEAIGNYY, CDR2 EKD. The CDR3 sequence is 18 residues long. The CDR3, as DNA: TGTGCCAGTGACACCGTAGGAGGTGGGGATATCCGATCCGATAAACTCATCTTT. This sequence encodes CASDTVGGGDIRSDKLIF.

In its sample, this clone ranks as large. This sequence joins TRDV2 and TRDJ1; no firm D call. CDR1 and CDR2 (germline): GEAIGNYY, EKD. V gave up 0 bases and J gave up 0 bases, with 13 bases separating them. The CDR3 loop spans 16 amino acids. The CDR3 sequence: CACDTVGQDYTDKLIF. As DNA, the CDR3 is TGTGCCTGTGACACCGTTGGTCAGGATTACACCGATAAACTCATCTTT.

This sequence joins TRAV36/DV7 and TRDJ1, with 8 bases aligning to TRDD3. The CDR3 contains 15 residues. V was pared by 4 bases and J by 0 bases, with 8 bases of the junction left unmatched. CDR1 and CDR2 (germline): VTNFRS, LTSSGIE (reference sequence). The CDR3 nucleotides are TGTGCTGTGTGGGGGGATATTCTGTACACCGATAAACTCATCTTT. It translates to CAVWGDILYTDKLIF.

About this clone itself: Only one base separates this from a far larger clonotype, so it likely reflects a read error. The J gene is TRDJ1; the V gene was not called; TRDD3 is the table's D call and was not checked against the DNA. This CDR3 comprises 13 residues. Here the CDR3 DNA reads TGTGCCTGTGACACCTGGGAGACCGATAAACTCATCTTT. This sequence encodes CACDTWETDKLIF.

This clone came up a few times. A far larger clone is one base from this, pointing to a likely read error. This CDR3 is also generated by other DNA sequences in the sample. V and J are TRDV2 and TRDJ2; 12 bases match TRDD3. Germline CDR1 and CDR2: GEAIGNYY and EKD. The CDR3 spans 18 residues. V gave up 1 base and J gave up 3 bases; unmatched junction bases: 8. The CDR3: CACDTLLGDTSLTAQLFF. The CDR3 DNA reads as TGTGCCTGTGACACACTACTGGGGGATACTTCTCTGACAGCACAACTCTTCTTT.

This clone has a handful of counts. The protein recorded in TCRdb matches a much larger clone and deviates from this DNA's translation at residue 14, suggesting a read error; the protein here is obtained by translating the DNA. The V call is TRDV2, the J call TRDJ1; the match to TRDD3 covers 11 bases. The DNA matches TRDJ2 better at its end, which makes the J call doubtful. CDR3 length: 15 amino acids. Germline assignment: CDR1 GEAIGNYY and CDR2 EKD. The CDR3 spells CACAQLGDRDDKLFF. CDR3 sequence (DNA): TGTGCCTGTGCCCAACTGGGGGATAGGGACGATAAACTCTTCTTT.

Concerning this clone: The protein TCRdb gives is from a much larger clone and does not agree with this DNA's translation at residue 13, likely a read error; the protein shown here comes from the DNA. V gene TRDV2 combines with J gene TRDJ1; no firm D call. Germline CDR1 GEAIGNYY, CDR2 EKD. The CDR3 is made up of 14 amino acids. CDR3 amino acids: CACDSLVYTDKLTF. Here the CDR3 DNA reads TGTGCCTGTGACAGTCTAGTGTACACCGATAAACTCACCTTT.

This clone was recorded a few times. TCRdb has a much larger clone's protein, which differs at residue 8 from the translation of this DNA, likely because of a read error; what is shown is the protein translated from the DNA. The chain combines TRDV2 with TRDJ3; D is possibly TRDD3 (6 bases). The ends were cut back, 0 bases at V and 2 bases at J, with 13 bases in the middle. This CDR3 is 18 amino acids long. Per germline, CDR1 GEAIGNYY and CDR2 EKD. The CDR3 region is CACDTAGEYTWDTRQMFF. The CDR3 DNA is TGTGCCTGTGACACCGCTGGGGAATACACCTGGGACACCCGACAGATGTTTTTC.

In regard to this clone: A read error is the likely source, as a far larger clone sits one nucleotide away. The same CDR3 also results from other DNA sequences found in this sample. J is TRDJ1 and V is TRDV2; 8 bases line up with TRDD3. Trimming removed 0 bases from V and 5 bases from J; junction bases left unmatched: 13. This CDR3 is 17 amino acids long. In germline, CDR1 is GEAIGNYY, CDR2 EKD. CDR3 coding DNA: TGTGCCTGTGACACCATACTGCTTGGCGGGGGATATGATAAACTCATCTTT. It is translated as CACDTILLGGGYDKLIF.

This clone was seen a few times. No V gene was called, and the J gene is TRDJ1; the D segment call TRDD3 is taken from the table without a DNA check. The CDR3 is made up of 22 amino acids. As DNA, the CDR3 is TGTGCCTGTGAAACCCTCCACGTGGGCCGGGTACTGGGGCCCAGAGACACCGATAAACTCATCTTT. This encodes CACETLHVGRVLGPRDTDKLIF.

This clone was seen ten or more times. The chain uses TRDV3 and TRDJ1, with D perhaps matching TRDD2 or TRDD3 (9 bases each). Germline CDR1 is TVYSNPD and CDR2 is GDNSRS (reference sequence). CDR3 size: 18 residues. Trimming removed 0 bases from V and 2 bases from J, with 25 bases in between. Here the CDR3 DNA reads TGTGCCTTTAGGCCTCCTTCCTACTCTGGGGGATTAACCGATAAACTCATCTTT. As protein: CAFRPPSYSGGLTDKLIF.